One and the same sample provided the 21 T cell receptor beta chains below, sequenced in a study of blood T cells in healthy people across ages. A second PCR of 7 to 11 cycles used a sample-barcoded 5' primer and a J-beta primer mix. TCRdb itself ran the 5' RACE reads through MiXCR, one entry per CDR3 protein. The sample shows more than 900,000 distinct CDR3 sequences, 29% of them seen only once. The same data also contributed to another study, on T cells of mothers and their children.

Sequenced input: blood. Receptors were obtained from a woman aged 40 to 49 in good health.

On this clonotype itself: A read error may account for a junction end that differs from germline. The chain is built from TRBV7-2 and TRBJ1-1, with D possibly matching TRBD1 (6 bases). The CDR3 runs to 14 residues. Germline V gene sequence: CDR1 SGHTA, CDR2 FQGNSA. The CDR3 spells CARSLGTQNTEAFF. For the CDR3, the DNA is TGTGCCCGCAGCTTAGGGACACAGAACACTGAAGCTTTCTTT.

This clonotype was observed a handful of times. The chain links TRBV27 to TRBJ2-3, with unresolved D. Germline V gene data show CDR1 as MNHEY and CDR2 as SMNVEV (reference sequence). The CDR3 contains 11 residues. V lost 10 bases to trimming and J lost 5 bases, with 10 bases between them. CDR3 amino acids: CATSHGDTQYF. Written as DNA, the CDR3 is TGTGCCACCTCCCACGGAGATACGCAGTATTTT.

This clonotype turned up a few times. The chain is built from TRBV7-3 and TRBJ2-7; D uncertain. With 5 bases removed from V and 4 bases from J, the gap between germline ends came to 12 bases. CDR1 SGHTA and CDR2 FQGTGA come from the germline V gene. There are 13 residues in the CDR3. CDR3 nucleotide sequence: TGTGCCAGCAGCCTAATGTCCGGTTACGAGCAGTACTTC. Its translation: CASSLMSGYEQYF.

This clonotype was detected a few times. The chain carries TRBV7-9 and TRBJ2-3; weak D call: TRBD2 (5 bases). The CDR3 runs 14 residues. The germline gives CDR1 SEHNR, CDR2 FQNEAQ (reference sequence). V lost 4 bases, J lost 4 bases, and 12 bases lay in between. The CDR3 region has the DNA TGTGCCAGCAGCTCGGACTTAACGTCAGATACGCAGTATTTT. Amino acid sequence: CASSSDLTSDTQYF. The entire variable domain, with the rest obtained from reference TRBV7-9 and TRBJ2-3, is as follows: DTGVSQNPRHKITKRGQNVTFRCDPISEHNRLYWYRQTLGQGPEFLTYFQNEAQLEKSRLLSDRFSAERPKGSFSTLEIQRTEQGDSAMYLCASSSDLTSDTQYFGPGTRLTVL.

This clonotype was counted a single time. The chain carries TRBV4-1 and TRBJ2-7, with D hard to call. The CDR3 runs 13 residues. With 8 bases removed from V and 2 bases from J, the gap between germline ends came to 13 bases. Per germline, CDR1 MGHRA and CDR2 YSYEKL. The CDR3 DNA is TGCGCCAGCGGCCCGGACCTAGCCTACGAGCAGTACTTC. This codes for CASGPDLAYEQYF.

V is TRBV20-1 and J is TRBJ1-2; 8 bases fit TRBD1. The CDR3 consists of 15 residues. In germline, CDR1 is DFQATT, CDR2 SNEGSKA (reference sequence). J was trimmed by 4 bases and V by 5 bases; bases with no gene match: 12. The CDR3 coding sequence is TGCAGTGCTGAGAGTGGGGACAGGTTCCTCTATGGCTACACCTTC. The encoded protein is CSAESGDRFLYGYTF.

At least ten counts were recorded for this clonotype. The chain has TRBV15 and TRBJ2-7; 10 bases line up with TRBD1. This CDR3 has 17 amino acids. V shed 0 bases, J shed 4 bases, and the junction held 9 bases outside the gene matches. CDR1 is LNHNV and CDR2 is YYDKDF in the germline V gene (reference sequence). The CDR3 sequence: CATSRDRTGQGVYEQYF. The CDR3 DNA reads as TGTGCCACCAGCAGAGATCGAACAGGACAGGGGGTTTACGAGCAGTACTTC.

The chain combines TRBV5-1 with TRBJ1-2; D is unresolved. Germline V gene data show CDR1 as SGHRS and CDR2 as YFSETQ. This CDR3 is built from 16 residues. V gave up 5 bases and J gave up 4 bases, with 21 bases separating them. The CDR3, as DNA: TGCGCCAGCAGTTCCGGGATGGCAGGATCGGGCTATGGCTACACCTTC. It encodes CASSSGMAGSGYGYTF.

This clonotype was seen many times. As DNA, the CDR3 is TGCGCCAGCAGCCAACAGGGAAAAAACATTCAGTACTTC. Amino acid sequence: CASSQQGKNIQYF. The chain uses TRBV4-3 and TRBJ2-4; D is perhaps TRBD1 (5 bases). The CDR3 covers 13 residues. Trimming cost V 2 bases and J 4 bases, with 6 bases left between them. Per the germline V gene, CDR1 is LGHNA and CDR2 is YSLEER.

The rearrangement joins TRBV20-1 to TRBJ2-1; D is ambiguous. Germline V gene sequence: CDR1 DFQATT, CDR2 SNEGSKA (reference sequence). Trimming stripped 6 bases from V and 6 bases from J, with 9 bases between. This CDR3 has 11 residues. CDR3 protein: CSAPYCNEQFF. The CDR3, as DNA: TGCAGTGCCCCATATTGCAATGAGCAGTTCTTC.

The sample holds many counts of this clonotype. This sequence joins TRBV7-2 and TRBJ2-5, with 8 bases matching TRBD2. From germline, CDR1 is SGHTA and CDR2 FQGNSA. CDR3 size: 15 residues. V shed 2 bases, J shed 3 bases, and the junction held 5 bases outside the gene matches. The CDR3 spells CASSLTGLVKETQYF. The CDR3 DNA sequence: TGTGCCAGCAGCTTAACGGGACTAGTTAAAGAGACCCAGTACTTC.

This clonotype showed up just a few times. The chain has TRBV5-1 and TRBJ1-2, with D possibly TRBD1 on 5 matching bases. V was pared by 5 bases and J by 4 bases, with 18 bases between. Germline values: CDR1 SGHRS, CDR2 YFSETQ. The length of the CDR3 is 15 residues. CDR3 DNA: TGCGCCAGCAGATATACCAGGGAGCCGATCTATGGCTACACCTTC. This codes for CASRYTREPIYGYTF.

In its sample, this clonotype was seen many times. The gene calls are TRBV29-1 and TRBJ2-7; no reliable D call. V lost 7 bases and J lost 1, with 14 bases in between. This CDR3 has 13 amino acids. CDR1 is SQVTM and CDR2 is ANQGSEA in the germline V gene. The CDR3 spells CSALMDGSYEQYF. CDR3 DNA sequence: TGCAGCGCCCTGATGGACGGATCCTACGAGCAGTACTTC.

This clonotype was detected ten times or more. The rearrangement joins TRBV12-3 or TRBV12-4 to TRBJ2-6; 10 positions match TRBD1. Losses at the gene ends were 2 bases for V and 3 bases for J; bases not matched to a gene: 10. This CDR3 contains 19 residues. CDR3 in amino acids: CASSLSRRTGGIGANVLTF. The DNA for the CDR3 is TGTGCCAGCAGTTTAAGCCGCCGGACAGGGGGAATTGGGGCCAACGTCCTGACTTTC.

Concerning this clonotype: A much larger clone is a single base away; this may be a read error. The gene calls are TRBV7-3 and TRBJ2-1; tentatively, D is TRBD2 (6 bases). CDR3 size: 17 residues. V lost 5 bases to trimming and J lost 8 bases, with 25 bases between them. The germline gives CDR1 SGHTA, CDR2 FQGTGA. The CDR3 protein is CASSAGNWDLGVYEQFF. The CDR3 DNA reads as TGTGCCAGCAGCGCGGGGAACTGGGACTTAGGAGTATATGAGCAGTTCTTC.

This clonotype has more than one count but fewer than ten. This rearrangement joins TRBV25-1 to TRBJ1-1; no definite D call. Germline V gene lookup returns CDR1 MGHDK and CDR2 SYGVNS. V was trimmed by 7 bases and J by 3 bases, leaving 21 bases between them. This CDR3 spans 16 amino acids. CDR3 sequence (DNA): TGTGCCAGCACCCGCCTGGGAGGGTCCCGTGACACTGAAGCTTTCTTT. The encoded protein is CASTRLGGSRDTEAFF.

There are a few counts of this clonotype. The V gene is TRBV10-3, the J gene TRBJ2-3, with 9 bases matching TRBD2. This CDR3 region has 13 residues. CDR1 is ENHRY and CDR2 is SYGVKD in the germline V gene. The CDR3 DNA reads as TGTGCAAGCGGGACTAGCCCGACAGATACGCAGTATTTT. Its translation: CASGTSPTDTQYF.

This clonotype was seen a few times. This chain joins TRBV28 and TRBJ1-6; D is uncertain. Trimming took 5 bases from V and 9 from J, leaving 20 bases between them. Per germline, CDR1 MDHEN and CDR2 SYDVKM. There are 16 residues in the CDR3. The CDR3 protein is CASSTPGRLAGSPLHF. The CDR3, as DNA: TGTGCCAGCAGTACACCCGGAAGGCTGGCGGGTTCACCCCTCCACTTT. Full variable domain (rest looked up from reference TRBV28 and TRBJ1-6): DVKVTQSSRYLVKRTGEKVFLECVQDMDHENMFWYRQDPGLGLRLIYFSYDVKMKEKGDIPEGYSVSREKKERFSLILESASTNQTSMYLCASSTPGRLAGSPLHFGNGTRLTVT.

This clonotype was detected ten times or more. The chain has TRBV7-6 and TRBJ1-2, with D possibly TRBD1 on 5 matching bases. Looked up from germline, CDR1 is SGHVS and CDR2 is FNYEAQ. The CDR3 covers 15 residues. Trimming removed 1 base at V and 8 bases at J, with 17 bases between. CDR3 nucleotide sequence: TGTGCCAGCAGCTTAGTCCGTACCGGGACGAGGGGCTACACCTTC. Its protein product is CASSLVRTGTRGYTF.

This clonotype was seen a few times. The chain has TRBV12-3 or TRBV12-4 and TRBJ2-3; no clear D gene. The length of the CDR3 is 14 residues. V gave up 7 bases and J gave up 3 bases, with 14 bases separating them. This chain's CDR3 is CASTPRQRTDTQYF. CDR3 DNA: TGTGCCAGCACCCCACGCCAGAGAACAGATACGCAGTATTTT.

The chain carries TRBV15 and TRBJ2-1, with D uncertain. The CDR3 is 16 amino acids. Germline V gives CDR1 LNHNV, CDR2 YYDKDF (reference sequence). Between the trimmed V and J ends, which lost 1 base and 5 bases, there was a span of 15 bases. The CDR3, as DNA: TGTGCCACCAGCAGAGTAGGCGGCCGAACCCACAATGAGCAGTTCTTC. This translates into CATSRVGGRTHNEQFF.